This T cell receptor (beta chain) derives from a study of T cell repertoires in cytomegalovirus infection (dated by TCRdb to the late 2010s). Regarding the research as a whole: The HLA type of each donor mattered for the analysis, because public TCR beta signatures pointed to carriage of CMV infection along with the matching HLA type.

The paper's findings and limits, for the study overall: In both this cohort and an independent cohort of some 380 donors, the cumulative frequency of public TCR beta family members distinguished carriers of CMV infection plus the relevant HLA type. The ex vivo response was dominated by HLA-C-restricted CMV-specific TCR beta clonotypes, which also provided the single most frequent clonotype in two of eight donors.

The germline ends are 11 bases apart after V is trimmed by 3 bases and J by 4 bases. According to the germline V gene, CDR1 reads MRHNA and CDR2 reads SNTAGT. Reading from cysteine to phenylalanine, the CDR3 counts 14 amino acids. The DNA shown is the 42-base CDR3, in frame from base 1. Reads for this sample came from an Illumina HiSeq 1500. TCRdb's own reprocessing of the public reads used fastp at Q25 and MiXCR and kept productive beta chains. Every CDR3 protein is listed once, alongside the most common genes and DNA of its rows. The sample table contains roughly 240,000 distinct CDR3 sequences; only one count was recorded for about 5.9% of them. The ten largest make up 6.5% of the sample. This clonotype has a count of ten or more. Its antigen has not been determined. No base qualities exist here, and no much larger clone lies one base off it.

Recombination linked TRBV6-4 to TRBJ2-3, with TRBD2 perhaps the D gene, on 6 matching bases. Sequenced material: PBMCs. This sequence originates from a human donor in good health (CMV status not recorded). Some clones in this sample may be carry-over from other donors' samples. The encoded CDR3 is CASSESREADTQYF. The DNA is TGTGCCAGCAGTGAGAGCAGGGAGGCAGATACGCAGTATTTT.